These 18 T cell receptor beta chains share one sample of origin, sequenced in a study of T cells in Graves' hyperthyroidism and ophthalmopathy. Amplification yielded TCR beta CDR3 regions, with RNA transcripts as the source. The study used the HTBI primer set for a first-round RT-PCR of the TCR CDR3. TCRdb itself ran the multiplex PCR reads through MiXCR, one entry per CDR3 protein. The sample has around 500,000 distinct CDR3 sequences, around an eighth seen once. Source material: blood. These receptors were obtained from a woman aged 18-29 years with Graves' hyperthyroidism.

This clonotype occurred many times. The CDR3 sequence: CASSNGPGGNEQFF. In nucleotides, the CDR3 is TGTGCCAGCAGTAACGGACCAGGGGGTAATGAGCAGTTCTTC. V is TRBV12-3 or TRBV12-4 and J is TRBJ2-1; 7 positions agree with TRBD1. J gave up 7 bases and V 5 bases, and 8 bases lay outside the gene matches. The CDR3 consists of 14 residues.

This chain uses TRBV5-1 with TRBJ2-4; D unresolved. The germline gives CDR1 SGHRS, CDR2 YFSETQ. The length of the CDR3 is 16 residues. V gave up 4 bases and J gave up 0 bases, with 14 bases separating them. The CDR3 DNA sequence: TGCGCCAGCAGCAGTACCTCTCTCGTAGCCAAAAACATTCAGTACTTC. Protein: CASSSTSLVAKNIQYF.

This clonotype occurred many times. The chain is built from TRBV9 and TRBJ2-5; D not resolved. From germline, CDR1 is SGDLS and CDR2 YYNGEE. CDR3 size: 14 residues. The V end lost 3 bases, the J end lost 2 bases, and 11 bases lay between the germline ends. In DNA form, the CDR3 reads TGTGCCAGCAGCGGGTCCGGTTTACAAGAGACCCAGTACTTC. It yields the protein CASSGSGLQETQYF.

This clonotype was picked up many times. This rearrangement joins TRBV2 to TRBJ2-7; D call uncertain. Germline loops: CDR1 SNHLY, CDR2 FYNNEI. The CDR3 spans 12 residues. Deletions cut 5 bases from V and 6 bases from J, with 11 bases between. CDR3 amino acids: CASSSIPREQYV. Here the CDR3 DNA reads TGTGCCAGCAGTTCTATACCGCGCGAGCAGTACGTC.

This clonotype showed up many times. This chain uses TRBV12-5 with TRBJ2-3; D gene uncertain. CDR3 length: 15 residues. Germline CDR1 and CDR2: LGHNT and FRNRAP. The V end lost 4 bases, the J end lost 2 bases, and 13 bases lay between the germline ends. The CDR3 is CASGSPKRNTDTQYF. CDR3 nucleotide sequence: TGTGCTAGTGGTTCACCTAAAAGGAACACAGATACGCAGTATTTT.

This clonotype was counted ten times or more. The chain recombines TRBV7-8 with TRBJ2-3; 14 bases match TRBD2. CDR1 and CDR2 from the germline V gene are SGHVS and FQNEAQ. This CDR3 spans 16 amino acids. The V and J ends lost 5 bases and 6 bases, in that order; junction bases with no gene match: 7. CDR3 in DNA: TGTGCCAGCAGCATCCGACTAGCGGGAGGGAGGGATACGCAGTATTTT. Amino acid sequence: CASSIRLAGGRDTQYF.

This clonotype has ten or more counts. This rearrangement joins TRBV11-3 to TRBJ1-3; maybe TRBD1 (5 bases). This CDR3 contains 14 residues. Germline V lookup: CDR1 SGHNT, CDR2 YENEEA. The V and J ends lost 6 bases and 4 bases respectively, with 13 bases between them. The CDR3 DNA follows: TGTGCCAGCAGAGCCGGGACTCCGGGAAACACCATATATTTT. As protein: CASRAGTPGNTIYF.

This clonotype appeared many times. The V call is TRBV30, the J call TRBJ1-5; D gene uncertain. Trimming stripped 3 bases from V and 2 bases from J, with 14 bases between. The CDR3 length is 15 residues. Germline V gene sequence: CDR1 GTSNPN, CDR2 SVGIG (reference sequence). The CDR3 sequence: CAWSPRAGGNQPQHF. CDR3 nucleotides: TGTGCCTGGAGCCCCCGGGCAGGAGGCAATCAGCCCCAGCATTTT.

This clonotype was seen a handful of times. The chain combines TRBV9 with TRBJ1-4; D ambiguous. V lost 3 bases, J lost 2 bases, and 17 bases lay in between. The germline gives CDR1 SGDLS, CDR2 YYNGEE. The CDR3 runs 17 residues. CDR3 region: CASSASHIGGTNEKLFF. CDR3 coding DNA: TGTGCCAGCAGCGCCTCCCACATAGGAGGGACTAATGAAAAACTGTTTTTT.

Worth noting for this clonotype: Because the CDR3 is missing its conserved closing phenylalanine or tryptophan, this is likely a read error. The V gene is TRBV9, the J gene TRBJ2-5; 7 bases align to TRBD1. Trimming removed 7 bases from V and 2 bases from J; junction bases left unmatched: 11. Germline V gene sequence: CDR1 SGDLS, CDR2 YYNGEE. CDR3 length equals 15 residues. CDR3 DNA: TGTGCCAGCGGCGACCTGTTACAGGGGCAAGAGACCCAGTACTCC. Translated: CASGDLLQGQETQYS.

This clonotype was recorded at least ten times. Here the CDR3 DNA reads TGTGCCAGCAGCCAGGGACTAGATGAGCAGTTCTTC. This gives the protein CASSQGLDEQFF. The rearrangement uses TRBV7-3 and TRBJ2-1; TRBD2 matches 8 bases. The CDR3 covers 12 residues. Per germline, CDR1 SGHTA and CDR2 FQGTGA. V lost 5 bases and J lost 8; bases outside the gene matches: 2.

This clonotype appeared many times. The V call is TRBV7-3, the J call TRBJ1-1; D perhaps matches TRBD1 (5 bases). Germline V gene lookup returns CDR1 SGHTA and CDR2 FQGTGA. The CDR3 extends over 17 amino acids. The V end was cut by 5 bases, the J end by 4 bases, with 23 bases between. The CDR3: CASSQGGRENGATEAFF. The CDR3 nucleotides are TGTGCCAGCAGCCAGGGTGGCAGGGAGAACGGGGCCACTGAAGCTTTCTTT.

The V and J genes are TRBV12-3 or TRBV12-4 and TRBJ1-1; TRBD1 is a possible D gene (6 bases). Trimming left V 2 bases short and J 5 bases short, with 21 bases between. The CDR3 covers 17 residues. CDR3 residues: CASSLSGGTGRGTEAFF. CDR3 in DNA: TGTGCCAGCAGTTTAAGCGGGGGCACCGGGAGGGGAACTGAAGCTTTCTTT.

This clonotype has more than one count but fewer than ten. The chain is built from TRBV7-2 and TRBJ2-3, with 12 bases matching TRBD2. V shed 7 bases and J 0 bases; nucleotides not matched to a gene: 8. Germline V gives CDR1 SGHTA, CDR2 FQGNSA. CDR3 length equals 17 residues. The CDR3 sequence: CASTRRLAGVSTDTQYF. As DNA, the CDR3 is TGTGCCAGCACCCGCCGACTAGCGGGAGTAAGCACAGATACGCAGTATTTT.

This clonotype was found many times. The chain is built from TRBV28 and TRBJ1-1; D remains unclear. The CDR3 is 11 amino acids. Germline V gene sequence: CDR1 MDHEN, CDR2 SYDVKM. Between the trimmed V and J ends, which lost 1 base and 7 bases, there was a span of 4 bases. The CDR3 sequence: CASSLFGEAFF. In DNA form, the CDR3 reads TGTGCCAGCAGTTTATTCGGTGAAGCTTTCTTT.

This clonotype appeared many times. The rearrangement uses TRBV7-9 and TRBJ1-2; a possible D gene is TRBD1 (5 bases). The CDR3 is made up of 16 amino acids. V lost 5 bases and J 6 bases, leaving 22 bases between the germline ends. From germline, CDR1 is SEHNR and CDR2 FQNEAQ (reference sequence). This CDR3 is CASSPRGGTSINGYTF. The CDR3 coding sequence is TGTGCCAGCAGCCCCCGGGGGGGGACGAGTATTAATGGCTACACCTTC.

This clonotype was recorded at least ten times. The chain is built from TRBV19 and TRBJ2-1, with TRBD2 as a possible D gene (6 bases). Per the germline V gene, CDR1 is LNHDA and CDR2 is SQIVND (reference sequence). The ends were cut back, 4 bases at V and 9 bases at J, with 22 bases in the middle. This CDR3 is built from 16 residues. In DNA, the CDR3 is TGTGCCAGTAGTACCCCAATCATCACTTCGGGGGTTGAGCAGTTCTTC. Its translation: CASSTPIITSGVEQFF.

This clonotype was detected ten times or more. J is TRBJ2-1 and V is TRBV7-6; D remains unclear. V was clipped by 1 base and J by 9 bases, with 10 bases between them. The CDR3 runs 13 residues. Germline CDR1 SGHVS, CDR2 FNYEAQ. The CDR3 reads CASSLGITAEQFF. The CDR3, as DNA: TGTGCCAGCAGCTTAGGAATAACGGCTGAGCAGTTCTTC.